These 12 T cell receptor beta chains share one sample of origin, sequenced in a study of CD8+CD57+ T cells in acquired aplastic anemia. TCR beta VDJ and CDR3 profiles were obtained from a genomic DNA template. TCRdb re-derived calls from the reads in MiXCR, one entry per CDR3 protein. The table includes 120,000 or so distinct CDR3 sequences, less than 50% detected once. Selection for sequencing was limited to patients who had shown CD8+CD57+ cell expansion by flow cytometry. Sequenced sample: sorted CD4+, CD8+, or CD8+CD57+ T cells (not recorded which) from PBMCs. The source of these receptors is a human donor with aplastic anemia.

CDR3 region: CASLERVNEKLFF. The CDR3 DNA is TGTGCCAGTCTGGAACGGGTTAATGAAAAACTGTTTTTT. This rearrangement joins TRBV19 to TRBJ1-4; D gene uncertain. With 8 bases removed from V and 4 bases from J, the gap between germline ends came to 11 bases. This CDR3 has 13 residues. From germline, CDR1 is LNHDA and CDR2 SQIVND (reference sequence). The full variable domain, its missing parts supplied by reference TRBV19 and TRBJ1-4, is DGGITQSPKYLFRKEGQNVTLSCEQNLNHDAMYWYRQDPGQGLRLIYYSQIVNDFQKGDIAEGYSVSREKKESFPLTVTSAQKNPTAFYLCASLERVNEKLFFGSGTQLSVL.

V and J are TRBV14 and TRBJ2-5; D is uncertain. The CDR3 consists of 13 residues. The V end lost 3 bases, the J end lost 4 bases, and 9 bases lay between the germline ends. Looked up from germline, CDR1 is SGHDN and CDR2 is FVKESK. CDR3: CASSQEFGETQYF. CDR3 DNA: TGTGCCAGCAGCCAGGAGTTTGGAGAGACCCAGTACTTC.

The chain recombines TRBV14 with TRBJ1-1; D uncertain. Germline lookup yields CDR1 SGHDN and CDR2 FVKESK. CDR3 length: 12 amino acids. V was trimmed by 5 bases and J by 2 bases, leaving 6 bases between them. CDR3 loop: CASSEDNTEAFF. The CDR3 DNA sequence: TGTGCCAGCAGCGAGGACAACACTGAAGCTTTCTTT.

A word on this clonotype: The junction shows a germline mismatch at one end, possibly a read error. V gene TRBV9 combines with J gene TRBJ1-2, with no clear D. The germline CDR1 and CDR2 sequences are SGDLS and YYNGEE. The CDR3 contains 14 residues. CDR3 residues: CPSSSYGQNYGYTF. DNA for the CDR3: TGTCCCAGCAGCTCATACGGGCAGAACTATGGCTACACCTTC.

Ten or more counts support this clonotype. The chain uses TRBV7-7 and TRBJ2-2; TRBD2 is a possible D gene (5 bases). The CDR3 extends over 17 amino acids. Deletions cut 5 bases from V and 7 bases from J, with 23 bases between. From germline, CDR1 is SSHAT and CDR2 FNYEAQ (reference sequence). The CDR3 region is CASSPNRGQPSGGELFF. In DNA, the CDR3 is TGTGCCAGCAGCCCTAATCGGGGTCAGCCCTCAGGCGGGGAGCTGTTTTTT.

This rearrangement joins TRBV6-1 to TRBJ2-2; TRBD1 agrees at 9 bases. CDR1 and CDR2 (germline): MNHNS, SASEGT. After removal of 6 bases from V and 5 bases from J, the junction contained 4 bases not matched to a gene. The CDR3 is made up of 14 amino acids. CDR3 nucleotides: TGTGCCAGCAGACAGGGGGCGGGGACCGGGGAGCTGTTTTTT. Residues: CASRQGAGTGELFF.

This clonotype is a singleton in its sample. A much larger clone lies a single base off, so this may be a read error. This chain uses TRBV14 with TRBJ1-2, with D hard to call. The ends were cut back, 3 bases at V and 8 bases at J, with 13 bases in the middle. The CDR3 runs 13 residues. Looked up from germline, CDR1 is SGHDN and CDR2 is FVKESK. The CDR3 DNA follows: TGTGCCAGCAGCCAGACCCTTCTCCCGGGCTACACCTTC. Amino acids: CASSQTLLPGYTF.

In this sample, this clonotype turned up many times. This chain joins TRBV4-1 and TRBJ1-2; D is perhaps TRBD1 (6 bases). In germline, CDR1 is MGHRA, CDR2 YSYEKL. The CDR3 runs to 15 residues. The V end lost 4 bases, the J end lost 3 bases, and 15 bases lay between the germline ends. The CDR3 reads CASSLHRATDYGYTF. As DNA, the CDR3 is TGCGCCAGCAGCCTTCACAGGGCAACTGACTATGGCTACACCTTC.

The J gene is TRBJ2-7, the V gene TRBV10-1; tentatively, D is TRBD2 (5 bases). This CDR3 comprises 13 residues. V was cut by 5 bases and J by 3 bases, with 11 bases left in between. CDR1 and CDR2 (germline): WNHNN, SYGVQD (reference sequence). This chain's CDR3 is CASSRGSFYEQYV. CDR3 DNA sequence: TGCGCCAGCAGTCGCGGGTCTTTCTACGAGCAGTACGTC.

This clonotype came up many times. The chain uses TRBV6-5 and TRBJ2-5; either TRBD1 or TRBD2 may supply D (6 bases each). V lost 4 bases and J 6 bases, leaving 15 bases between the germline ends. This CDR3 spans 14 amino acids. Germline CDR1 and CDR2: MNHEY and SVGAGI. This CDR3 reads CASSSLGGRKTQYF. For the CDR3, the DNA is TGTGCCAGCAGTTCCTTGGGGGGCCGCAAGACCCAGTACTTC.

About this clonotype: A much larger clonotype is one base distant, so this may be a read error. The chain combines TRBV6-1 with TRBJ2-7; no firm D call. V lost 8 bases and J 1 base, leaving 12 bases between the germline ends. CDR1 MNHNS and CDR2 SASEGT come from the germline V gene. The CDR3 totals 13 residues. The CDR3 DNA is TGTGCCAGCTTGGGCCCCCAGTCCTACGAGCAGTACTTC. This translates into CASLGPQSYEQYF.

This chain links TRBV15 with TRBJ1-2; D uncertain. The V end was cut by 0 bases, the J end by 8 bases, with 13 bases between. The CDR3 extends over 14 amino acids. CDR1 is LNHNV, CDR2 YYDKDF, per germline (reference sequence). The CDR3: CATSRDRADWGYTF. As DNA, the CDR3 is TGTGCCACCAGCAGAGATAGGGCGGATTGGGGCTACACCTTC.